This T cell receptor beta chain was identified in a study of monozygotic twins with inflammatory bowel disease. Germline V gene data show CDR1 as DFQATT and CDR2 as SNEGSKA (reference sequence). The CDR3 sequence is 13 residues long. Each TCR library used 3500 ng of total RNA. Each UMI, carrying a 6-nucleotide sample barcode, came from template switching. For each CDR3 protein, TCRdb gives one entry from its re-call of the 5' RACE reads, without DNA. The sample table sets out 200,000 to 250,000 distinct CDR3 sequences. The receptor comes from a human donor with ulcerative colitis or Crohn's disease, or a healthy co-twin of an affected twin (not recorded which). Source material: blood. V usage is TRBV20-1 and J usage is TRBJ2-7; TCRdb reports TRBD1, a call that lacks DNA to check it against. CDR3 amino acids: CSAGQDRINEQYF.